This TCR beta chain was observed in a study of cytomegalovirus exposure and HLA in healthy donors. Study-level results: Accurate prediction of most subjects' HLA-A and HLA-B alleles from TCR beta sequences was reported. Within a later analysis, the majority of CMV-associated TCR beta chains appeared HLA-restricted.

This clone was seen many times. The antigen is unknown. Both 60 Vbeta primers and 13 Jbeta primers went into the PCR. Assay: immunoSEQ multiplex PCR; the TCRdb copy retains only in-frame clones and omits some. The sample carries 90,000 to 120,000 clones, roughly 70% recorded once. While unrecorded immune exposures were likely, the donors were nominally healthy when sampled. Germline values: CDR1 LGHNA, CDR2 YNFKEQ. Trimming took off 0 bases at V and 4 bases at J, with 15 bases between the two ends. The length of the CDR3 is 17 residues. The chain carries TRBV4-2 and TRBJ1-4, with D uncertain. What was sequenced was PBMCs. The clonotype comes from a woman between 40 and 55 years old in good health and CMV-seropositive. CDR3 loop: CASSQENGRLGNEKLFF. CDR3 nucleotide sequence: TGTGCCAGCAGCCAAGAGAATGGGCGCTTGGGTAATGAAAAACTGTTTTTT.